This TCR beta chain originates from a study of tumor-infiltrating lymphocytes in localized non-small cell lung cancer. At the level of the study: Some samples were collected after neoadjuvant chemotherapy; smokers, never-smokers and several histologies were included. Resected tumor was paired with non-adjacent uninvolved lung from the same patient. Study observations and caveats: Different pieces of the same tissue were used for each assay. TCRbeta sequencing showed higher T cell infiltration in tumors than uninvolved lung.

The CDR3 has 14 residues. Germline V lookup: CDR1 SGHRS, CDR2 YFSETQ. V dropped 2 bases and J dropped 2 bases, with 9 bases sitting between them. Assay: immunoSEQ multiplex PCR; the TCRdb copy retains only in-frame clones and omits some. The table shows over 9,500 clones, with around three fifths occurring only once. As concerns this clone: Antigen unknown.

The rearrangement joins TRBV5-1 to TRBJ2-3; D possibly corresponds to TRBD1 (6 bases). Source material: lung tumor tissue. The sequence came from a human donor with non-small cell lung cancer. Here the CDR3 reads CASSLGQNTDTQYF. In nucleotides, the CDR3 is TGCGCCAGCAGCTTAGGACAGAACACAGATACGCAGTATTTT.